These 18 T cell receptor beta chains were sequenced from one sample in a study of blood T cell repertoires in COVID-19. Generated by immunoSEQ multiplex PCR, the TCRdb table keeps only in-frame clones and is missing some. The table records roughly 190,000 clones, roughly 82% of them present only once. Sequenced input: PBMCs or T cells enriched from blood (not recorded which). These receptors all come from a man aged 40-49 years who had recovered from COVID-19.

This chain's CDR3 is CASPPTHKFLPNQPQHF. The CDR3 nucleotides are TGTGCCAGCCCCCCCACACATAAATTCCTCCCCAATCAGCCCCAGCATTTT. The chain joins TRBV7-9 to TRBJ1-5; D is unclear. Trimming pared 8 bases from V and 3 bases from J, leaving 23 bases between. Germline V gene sequence: CDR1 SEHNR, CDR2 FQNEAQ (reference sequence). The CDR3 totals 17 residues.

This chain joins TRBV7-3 and TRBJ2-1; 9 positions agree with TRBD2. Germline V gene sequence: CDR1 SGHTA, CDR2 FQGTGA. V lost 2 bases and J lost 4; bases outside the gene matches: 3. The length of the CDR3 is 15 residues. The CDR3 DNA is TGTGCCAGCAGCTTAGGGACTAGCAAGTACAATGAGCAGTTCTTC. Protein product: CASSLGTSKYNEQFF.

V is TRBV6-5 and J is TRBJ2-5; maybe TRBD2 (5 bases). The V gene lost 6 bases and the J gene lost 5 bases, with 10 bases spanning the gap. Per germline, CDR1 MNHEY and CDR2 SVGAGI. The CDR3 loop spans 12 amino acids. Written as DNA, the CDR3 is TGTGCCAGCAGCCGCTCGGGGGAGACCCAGTACTTC. Its translation: CASSRSGETQYF.

The chain links TRBV18 to TRBJ1-2; a weak D match, TRBD1 (5 bases). Per germline, CDR1 KGHSH and CDR2 LQKENI. The CDR3 has 15 residues. V lost 3 bases to trimming and J lost 3 bases, with 14 bases between them. The CDR3 nucleotides read TGTGCCAGCTCACCCGAGTCGGTAGGGGACTATGGCTACACCTTC. Its translation is CASSPESVGDYGYTF.

The V call is TRBV7-2, the J call TRBJ1-6; D might be TRBD1 (6 bases). Germline V lookup: CDR1 SGHTA, CDR2 FQGNSA. The ends were cut back, 5 bases at V and 5 bases at J, with 13 bases in the middle. The CDR3 loop spans 15 amino acids. CDR3 amino acids: CASSPGTINNSPLHF. In DNA, the CDR3 is TGTGCCAGCAGCCCAGGGACAATCAATAATTCACCCCTCCACTTT.

V gene TRBV7-2 combines with J gene TRBJ2-7; D is possibly TRBD1 (5 bases). Germline assignment: CDR1 SGHTA and CDR2 FQGNSA. The CDR3 has 15 amino acids. V lost 1 base to trimming and J lost 2 bases, with 12 bases between them. In DNA, the CDR3 is TGTGCCAGCAGCTTAGAAAAGGGGATTCCCTACGAGCAGTACTTC. This encodes CASSLEKGIPYEQYF.

The gene calls are TRBV4-1 and TRBJ2-3; 8 bases line up with TRBD2. The CDR3 contains 15 residues. Germline CDR1 MGHRA, CDR2 YSYEKL. With 4 bases clipped from V and 5 bases from J, the junction kept 8 bases outside the gene matches. The DNA for the CDR3 is TGCGCCAGCAGCCGGGGTAGCGGGAAAGGAGATACGCAGTATTTT. The encoded protein is CASSRGSGKGDTQYF.

This clone occurred many times. The chain uses TRBV2 and TRBJ1-5; 9 bases fit TRBD1. CDR3 length: 17 amino acids. Germline-derived CDR1 and CDR2 are SNHLY and FYNNEI. V dropped 4 bases and J dropped 2; count of bases not matched to a gene: 9. The CDR3 DNA sequence: TGTGCCAGCAGTGGAGGTTGGGACAGGGTACGCAATCAGCCCCAGCATTTT. Translated, it gives CASSGGWDRVRNQPQHF.

The CDR3 sequence: CASSIGRLAGEIEQYF. The CDR3 coding sequence is TGTGCCAGTAGTATAGGGCGACTAGCGGGAGAAATCGAGCAGTACTTC. The chain has TRBV19 and TRBJ2-7, with TRBD2 matching 12 bases. The CDR3 sequence is 16 residues long. Germline V CDR1 and CDR2: LNHDA, SQIVND (reference sequence). Trimming cost V 1 base and J 6 bases; bases outside gene matches: 7.

Only one count was recorded for this clone. The chain employs TRBV19 and TRBJ2-2; the match to TRBD1 covers 9 bases. Germline V CDR1 and CDR2: LNHDA, SQIVND (reference sequence). J gave up 4 bases and V 5 bases, and 5 bases lay outside the gene matches. CDR3 length: 15 residues. The chain's CDR3 is CASSRTGDGTGELFF. The CDR3 region has the DNA TGTGCCAGTAGTCGGACAGGGGATGGCACCGGGGAGCTGTTTTTT.

V and J are TRBV25-1 and TRBJ1-6; D might be TRBD1 (5 bases). Germline lookup yields CDR1 MGHDK and CDR2 SYGVNS. This CDR3 is 18 amino acids long. V was pared by 3 bases and J by 8 bases, with 23 bases between. The CDR3, as DNA: TGTGCCAGCAGTGACGAAAATTGGGCGGGGCGGCGGGATTCACCCCTCCACTTT. Protein sequence: CASSDENWAGRRDSPLHF.

This clone came up once. The CDR3 nucleotides read TGTGCCAGCAGCCAAGCGGGGTCCGGTGGCTACACCTTC. This gives the protein CASSQAGSGGYTF. The rearrangement joins TRBV3-1 (or the pseudogene TRBV3-2) to TRBJ1-2; D gene uncertain. The ends were cut back, 1 base at V and 7 bases at J, with 10 bases in the middle. The CDR3 has 13 residues. Germline-derived CDR1 and CDR2 are LGHDT and YNNKEL (reference sequence).

The chain joins TRBV20-1 to TRBJ1-2; no firm D call. The ends were cut back, 5 bases at V and 1 base at J, with 5 bases in the middle. The CDR3 runs 11 residues. The V gene's germline CDR1 is DFQATT and CDR2 SNEGSKA (reference sequence). CDR3 in DNA: TGCAGTGCTGACATTAACTATGGCTACACCTTC. Residues: CSADINYGYTF.

J is TRBJ2-7 and V is TRBV5-5; 7 nucleotides align to TRBD2. This CDR3 contains 17 residues. With 0 bases clipped from V and 1 base from J, the junction kept 10 bases outside the gene matches. The germline CDR1 and CDR2 sequences are SGHKS and YYEKEE (reference sequence). CDR3 coding DNA: TGTGCCAGCAGCTTGGCGAAGATTGGCGGGAGTTCCTACGAGCAGTACGTC. Protein sequence: CASSLAKIGGSSYEQYV.

The CDR3 loop is CAIAQGDYYGYTF. The CDR3 DNA reads TGTGCCATCGCTCAGGGTGACTACTATGGCTACACCTTC. The chain couples TRBV10-3 to TRBJ1-2; tentatively, D is TRBD1 (5 bases). The V end was cut by 8 bases, the J end by 3 bases, with 13 bases between. This CDR3 has 13 amino acids. CDR1 is ENHRY, CDR2 SYGVKD, per germline.

This clone occurred many times. The V gene is TRBV6-2 or TRBV6-3, the J gene TRBJ1-5; TRBD1 aligns across 8 bases. CDR1 MNHEY and CDR2 SVGEGT come from the germline V gene. The CDR3 has 13 amino acids. The junction had 5 bases not matched to a gene; V was cut back by 7 bases and J by 6 bases. The CDR3 nucleotides are TGTGCCAGCACCCCAGGGGGCTTTCAGCCCCAGCATTTT. It encodes CASTPGGFQPQHF.

The rearrangement links TRBV6-2 or TRBV6-3 to TRBJ2-3; 11 bases line up with TRBD2. The trim removed 2 bases at V and 8 bases at J, leaving 9 bases unmatched. CDR1 is MNHEY, CDR2 SVGEGT, per germline. The CDR3 contains 16 residues. The CDR3 loop reads CASSYGLAGPGGTQYF. The CDR3 nucleotides read TGTGCCAGCAGTTACGGACTAGCGGGCCCTGGGGGTACGCAGTATTTT.

V is TRBV5-4 and J is TRBJ2-1; no clear D gene. The CDR3 sequence is 13 residues long. Deletions cut 5 bases from V and 7 bases from J, with 13 bases between. Germline V gene lookup returns CDR1 SGHNT and CDR2 YYREEE (reference sequence). Here the CDR3 DNA reads TGTGCCAGCAGAACCAGGTCCAGTAATGAGCAGTTCTTC. Protein product: CASRTRSSNEQFF.